Presented here are 11 T cell receptor beta chains from one specimen sequenced in a study of beta chain features in type 1 diabetes. Every isolated RNA sample was fully reverse transcribed, so sequencing captured expressed TCRB transcripts. Clones were read by immunoSEQ multiplex PCR, and TCRdb kept only the in-frame ones, dropping some. The sample consists of about 620,000 clones, 15% of them appearing once. Sequencing input: naive CD4+ T cells from blood. These receptors were obtained from a young man in good health.

The J gene is TRBJ1-2, the V gene TRBV29-1, with D tentatively TRBD1 (5 bases). V lost 2 bases, J lost 4 bases, and 11 bases lay in between. Germline CDR1 reads SQVTM; CDR2 reads ANQGSEA. The CDR3 contains 13 residues. CDR3 sequence reads: CSVEHPGGYGYTF. CDR3 sequence (DNA): TGCAGCGTTGAACACCCGGGGGGCTATGGCTACACCTTC.

The rearrangement uses TRBV4-3 and TRBJ2-1; 14 bases line up with TRBD2. V dropped 2 bases and J dropped 10; count of bases not matched to a gene: 7. This CDR3 has 16 amino acids. Germline CDR1 LGHNA, CDR2 YSLEER. The CDR3 coding sequence is TGCGCCAGCAGCCAACCCGGGACTAGCGGGAGATGGGAGCAGTTCTTC. The encoded protein is CASSQPGTSGRWEQFF.

A few counts support this clone. V usage is TRBV5-6 and J usage is TRBJ1-1; maybe TRBD1 (6 bases). Germline V gene sequence: CDR1 SGHDT, CDR2 YYEEEE. CDR3 length: 13 residues. The V end was cut by 9 bases, the J end by 1 base, with 13 bases between. The CDR3 sequence is CAISRGANTEAFF. DNA for the CDR3: TGTGCCATTAGCCGGGGGGCGAACACTGAAGCTTTCTTT.

This clone was recorded a few times. This rearrangement joins TRBV7-9 to TRBJ1-3, with D possibly matching TRBD1 (5 bases). V dropped 5 bases and J dropped 0 bases, with 17 bases sitting between them. Looked up from germline, CDR1 is SEHNR and CDR2 is FQNEAQ (reference sequence). The CDR3 loop spans 17 amino acids. CDR3 nucleotide sequence: TGTGCCAGCAGCCCGACCTCGGGACGTCTCTCTGGAAACACCATATATTTT. This sequence encodes CASSPTSGRLSGNTIYF. Looking up the rest from reference TRBV7-9 and TRBJ1-3 gives the full variable domain: DTGVSQNPRHKITKRGQNVTFRCDPISEHNRLYWYRQTLGQGPEFLTYFQNEAQLEKSRLLSDRFSAERPKGSFSTLEIQRTEQGDSAMYLCASSPTSGRLSGNTIYFGEGSWLTVV.

Only a few counts were recorded for this clone. This chain uses TRBV2 with TRBJ1-3; unclear D gene. Trimming removed 7 bases at V and 3 bases at J, with 16 bases between. The germline gives CDR1 SNHLY, CDR2 FYNNEI. CDR3 length: 15 residues. This CDR3 reads CASIAGAGGGNTIYF. CDR3 in DNA: TGTGCCAGCATCGCGGGAGCAGGCGGTGGAAACACCATATATTTT.

This clone was detected only a few times. The chain couples TRBV7-2 to TRBJ2-1; 8 positions agree with TRBD2. Germline CDR1 and CDR2: SGHTA and FQGNSA. V trimming: 1 base; J trimming: 6 bases; junction bases outside the gene matches: 5. This CDR3 has 15 residues. The DNA of the CDR3 is TGTGCCAGCAGCTTAGAAGCGGGAGAGGCCAATGAGCAGTTCTTC. It is translated as CASSLEAGEANEQFF.

V usage is TRBV7-3 and J usage is TRBJ2-3; 8 bases fit TRBD2. The V and J ends lost 5 bases and 4 bases, in that order; junction bases with no gene match: 14. Germline V lookup: CDR1 SGHTA, CDR2 FQGTGA. CDR3 length equals 17 residues. This CDR3 reads CASSTVTSGTGADTQYF. The CDR3 coding sequence is TGTGCCAGCAGCACCGTCACTAGCGGCACCGGCGCAGATACGCAGTATTTT.

This chain uses TRBV4-2 with TRBJ2-3; 11 bases are shared with TRBD1. The CDR3 extends over 17 amino acids. The trim removed 2 bases at V and 5 bases at J, leaving 9 bases unmatched. Germline CDR1 LGHNA, CDR2 YNFKEQ. The CDR3, as DNA: TGTGCCAGCAGCCAACCCGGGACAGGGGGAGGTGGAGATACGCAGTATTTT. The encoded protein is CASSQPGTGGGGDTQYF.

The gene calls are TRBV29-1 and TRBJ1-2; D gene unclear. The CDR3 is 10 residues long. Trimming shortened V by 7 bases and J by 5 bases, and 8 bases separated the two germline ends. The V gene's germline CDR1 is SQVTM and CDR2 ANQGSEA. The CDR3 here is CSAKGYGYTF. The CDR3 nucleotides read TGCAGCGCGAAAGGATATGGCTACACCTTC.

The chain has TRBV5-1 and TRBJ1-1, with D perhaps TRBD1 (6 bases). Germline V gene sequence: CDR1 SGHRS, CDR2 YFSETQ. V was trimmed by 2 bases and J by 0 bases, leaving 11 bases between them. The length of the CDR3 is 15 residues. The CDR3 sequence: CASSLGGGLNTEAFF. The CDR3 nucleotides read TGCGCCAGCAGCTTAGGCGGGGGCTTGAACACTGAAGCTTTCTTT.

This clone was detected a few times. This chain uses TRBV10-3 with TRBJ1-2; no reliable D call. Trimming pared 3 bases from V and 6 bases from J, leaving 11 bases between. Germline loops: CDR1 ENHRY, CDR2 SYGVKD. The CDR3 covers 13 residues. The DNA of the CDR3 is TGTGCCATCAGTGACGGACTAAGCCATGGCTACACCTTC. Translating it yields CAISDGLSHGYTF.